Below, 7 T cell receptor beta chains from the same sample are listed, as sequenced in a study of metastatic and nonmetastatic thyroid tumors. Patients had received no treatment of any kind before thyroid surgery. MiXCR reprocessed the PCR reads for TCRdb. Of over 30,000 clones in the sample, approximately 15% are singletons; the top ten hold roughly a fifth. Source material: blood. These receptors were obtained from a male donor with papillary thyroid cancer or a benign thyroid nodule (not recorded which). Some clones in this sample may be carry-over from other donors' samples.

This clone was observed many times. The chain couples TRBV30 to TRBJ2-1, with TRBD2 matching 7 bases. The germline V gene has CDR1 GTSNPN and CDR2 SVGIG (reference sequence). Losses at the gene ends were 4 bases for V and 3 bases for J; bases not matched to a gene: 6. The CDR3 sequence is 14 residues long. CDR3: CAWNGGGGYNEQFF. The CDR3 coding sequence is TGTGCCTGGAACGGTGGGGGGGGCTACAATGAGCAGTTCTTC.

This clone was counted many times. This chain connects TRBV19 to TRBJ2-1; D is undetermined. Trimming pared 1 base from V and 1 base from J, leaving 5 bases between. Germline V gene lookup returns CDR1 LNHDA and CDR2 SQIVND (reference sequence). The length of the CDR3 is 14 residues. The CDR3 DNA sequence: TGTGCCAGTAGTATAGCGGGTTCCTACAATGAGCAGTTCTTC. It translates to CASSIAGSYNEQFF.

This clone was counted ten times or more. The chain couples TRBV15 to TRBJ1-1; a possible D gene is TRBD1 (5 bases). This CDR3 is 15 amino acids long. Between the trimmed V and J ends, which lost 0 bases and 2 bases, there was a span of 10 bases. CDR1 and CDR2 from the germline V gene are LNHNV and YYDKDF (reference sequence). The CDR3 DNA reads TGTGCCACCAGCAGAGATTACGGGGGTAACACTGAAGCTTTCTTT. Residues: CATSRDYGGNTEAFF.

This clone showed up many times. The chain has TRBV28 and TRBJ2-5; 10 nucleotides align to TRBD1. This CDR3 is 14 amino acids long. Germline CDR1 is MDHEN and CDR2 is SYDVKM. The junction had 3 bases not matched to a gene; V was cut back by 4 bases and J by 4 bases. The CDR3 is CASSYRDRGETQYF. The CDR3 DNA sequence: TGTGCCAGCAGTTACCGGGACAGGGGAGAGACCCAGTACTTC.

In its sample, this clone was seen a few times. This chain connects TRBV11-2 to TRBJ2-7; 7 bases line up with TRBD1. Germline CDR1 SGHAT, CDR2 FQNNGV. The trim removed 2 bases at V and 4 bases at J, leaving 5 bases unmatched. The CDR3 covers 14 residues. The CDR3 protein is CASSLLQGFYEQYF. Here the CDR3 DNA reads TGTGCCAGCAGCTTATTACAGGGGTTTTACGAGCAGTACTTC.

The sample holds many counts of this clone. This CDR3 reads CSASEGPGYGYTF. The CDR3 bases are TGCAGTGCAAGCGAAGGGCCAGGCTATGGCTACACCTTC. V gene TRBV20-1 combines with J gene TRBJ1-2, with unresolved D. CDR3 size: 13 residues. V shed 6 bases and J shed 4 bases, with 15 bases lying between them. The germline V gene has CDR1 DFQATT and CDR2 SNEGSKA (reference sequence).

With regard to this clone: At one end, the junction sequence differs from germline, possibly due to a read error. This chain links TRBV30 with TRBJ2-4; 13 positions agree with TRBD2. There are 16 residues in the CDR3. Germline V gene data show CDR1 as GTSNPN and CDR2 as SVGIG (reference sequence). The CDR3 sequence: CAWSGETSGRQNIQHF. CDR3 in DNA: TGTGCCTGGAGTGGGGAGACTAGCGGGAGGCAAAACATTCAGCACTTC.